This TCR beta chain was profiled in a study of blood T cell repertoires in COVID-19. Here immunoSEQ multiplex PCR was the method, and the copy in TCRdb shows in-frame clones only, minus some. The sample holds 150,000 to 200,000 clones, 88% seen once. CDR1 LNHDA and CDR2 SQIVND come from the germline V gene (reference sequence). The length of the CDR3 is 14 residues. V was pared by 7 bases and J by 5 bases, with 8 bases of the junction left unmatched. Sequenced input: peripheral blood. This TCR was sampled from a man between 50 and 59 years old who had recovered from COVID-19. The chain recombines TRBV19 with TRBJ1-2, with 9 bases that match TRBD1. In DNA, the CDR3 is TGTGCCAGTACCCCCGGGACAGGGATTTATGGCTACACCTTC. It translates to CASTPGTGIYGYTF.